The 3 T cell receptor beta chains below all came from one sample that was sequenced in a study of blood T cells in healthy people across ages. The second PCR ran about 6 to 11 cycles with a sample-barcoded 5' primer and J-beta primers. One entry per CDR3 protein, called by TCRdb with MiXCR from the 5' RACE reads. The table has under 800,000 distinct CDR3 sequences, around 20% seen once; the top ten hold roughly 3.9%. Specimen: blood. The receptors originated from a man in his sixties or seventies in good health.

The chain recombines TRBV5-1 with TRBJ2-7; 9 positions agree with TRBD2. The J call may be faulty, since TRBJ2-5 better matches the DNA end. This CDR3 region has 15 residues. Germline V gives CDR1 SGHRS, CDR2 YFSETQ. The CDR3, as DNA: TGCGCCAGCAGCTTGGTGGCTAGCGGGATGGAGACCCAGTACTTC. This sequence encodes CASSLVASGMETQYF.

This chain connects TRBV6-1 to TRBJ2-5; 7 nucleotides line up with TRBD1. The germline V gene has CDR1 MNHNS and CDR2 SASEGT. The V gene end was trimmed by 1 base and the J gene end by 11 bases; junction bases not matched to a gene: 7. There are 13 residues in the CDR3. DNA of the CDR3: TGTGCCAGCAGTGAAGAAGGGGGCTTTGAGCAGTACTTC. This codes for CASSEEGGFEQYF.

This clonotype has only a few counts. The chain carries TRBV9 and TRBJ2-1; 12 nucleotides match TRBD2. The CDR3 spans 15 residues. In germline, CDR1 is SGDLS, CDR2 YYNGEE. Trimming took 2 bases from V and 7 from J; bases not matched to a gene: 4. CDR3 residues: CASSVLAGGENEQFF. For the CDR3, the DNA is TGTGCCAGCAGCGTTCTAGCGGGAGGGGAAAATGAGCAGTTCTTC.